This T cell receptor (beta chain) appears in the sequencing data of a study of OX40 agonist ivuxolimab in advanced cancers. Germline CDR1 is MNHEY and CDR2 is SVGAGI. V dropped 6 bases and J dropped 8; count of bases not matched to a gene: 9. The CDR3 spans 14 residues. The method was immunoSEQ multiplex PCR; TCRdb's version includes in-frame clones alone and lacks a portion of them. The sample lists around 60,000 clones, approximately 90% occurring once. V is TRBV6-5 and J is TRBJ1-1; 10 bases are shared with TRBD1. Here the sequenced sample was CD4+ or CD8+ T cells sorted from blood, taken in a trial of the OX40 agonist ivuxolimab. The sequence was obtained from an adult with an advanced solid tumor such as melanoma, head and neck, liver or kidney cancer. CDR3 DNA: TGTGCCAGCAGCCGAACCGGGACAGGGGACGAAGCTTTCTTT. This codes for CASSRTGTGDEAFF.